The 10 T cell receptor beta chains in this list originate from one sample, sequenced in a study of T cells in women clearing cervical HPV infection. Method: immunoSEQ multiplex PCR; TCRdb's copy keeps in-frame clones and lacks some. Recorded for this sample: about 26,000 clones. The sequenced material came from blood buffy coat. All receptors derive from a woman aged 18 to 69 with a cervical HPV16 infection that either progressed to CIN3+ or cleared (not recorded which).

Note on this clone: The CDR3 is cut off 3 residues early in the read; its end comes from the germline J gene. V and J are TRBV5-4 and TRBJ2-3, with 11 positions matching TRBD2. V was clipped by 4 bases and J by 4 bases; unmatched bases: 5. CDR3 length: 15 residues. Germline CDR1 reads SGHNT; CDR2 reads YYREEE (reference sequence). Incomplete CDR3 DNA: TGTGCCAGCAGCAGTAGCGGGGGGGAAGCAGATACG. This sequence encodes CASSSSGGEADT. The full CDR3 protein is CASSSSGGEADTQYF.

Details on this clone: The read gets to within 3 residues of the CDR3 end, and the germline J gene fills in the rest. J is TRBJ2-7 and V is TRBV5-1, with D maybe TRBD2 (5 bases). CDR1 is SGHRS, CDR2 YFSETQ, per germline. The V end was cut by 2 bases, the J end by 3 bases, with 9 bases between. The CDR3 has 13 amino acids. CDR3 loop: CASSFPGNYEQYF. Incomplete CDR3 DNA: TGCGCCAGCAGCTTTCCGGGGAACTACGAG.

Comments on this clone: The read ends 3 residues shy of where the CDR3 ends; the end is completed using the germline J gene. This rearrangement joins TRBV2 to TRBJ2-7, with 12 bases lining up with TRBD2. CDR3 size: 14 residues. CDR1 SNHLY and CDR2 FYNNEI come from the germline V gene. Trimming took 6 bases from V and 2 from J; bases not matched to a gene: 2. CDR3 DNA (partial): TGTGCCAGCAGAGGACTAGCGGGGACCTACGAG. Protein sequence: CASRGLAGTYE. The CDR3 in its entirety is CASRGLAGTYEQYF.

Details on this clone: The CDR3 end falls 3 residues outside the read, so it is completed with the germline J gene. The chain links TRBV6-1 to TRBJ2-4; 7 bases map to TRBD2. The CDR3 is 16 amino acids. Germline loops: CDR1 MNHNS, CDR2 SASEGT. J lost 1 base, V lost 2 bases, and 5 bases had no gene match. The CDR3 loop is CASSESGVGAKNIQYF. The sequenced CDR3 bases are TGTGCCAGCAGTGAAAGCGGGGTGGGGGCCAAAAACATT.

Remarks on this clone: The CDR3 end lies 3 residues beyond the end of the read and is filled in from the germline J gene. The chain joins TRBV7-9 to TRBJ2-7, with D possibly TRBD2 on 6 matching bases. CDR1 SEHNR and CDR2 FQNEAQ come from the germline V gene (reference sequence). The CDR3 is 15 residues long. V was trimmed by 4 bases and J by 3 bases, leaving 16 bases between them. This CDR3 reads CASSSPRHGGYEQYF. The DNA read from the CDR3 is TGTGCCAGCAGCTCTCCCCGACACGGGGGCTACGAG. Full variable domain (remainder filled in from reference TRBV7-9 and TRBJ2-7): DTGVSQNPRHKITKRGQNVTFRCDPISEHNRLYWYRQTLGQGPEFLTYFQNEAQLEKSRLLSDRFSAERPKGSFSTLEIQRTEQGDSAMYLCASSSPRHGGYEQYFGPGTRLTVT.

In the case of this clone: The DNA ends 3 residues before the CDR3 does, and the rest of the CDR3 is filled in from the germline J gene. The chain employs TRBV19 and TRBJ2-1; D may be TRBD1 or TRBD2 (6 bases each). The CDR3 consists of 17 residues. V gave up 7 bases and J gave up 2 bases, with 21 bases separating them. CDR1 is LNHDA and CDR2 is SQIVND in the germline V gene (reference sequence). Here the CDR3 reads CASTPSRETGPYNEQFF. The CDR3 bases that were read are TGTGCCAGTACCCCATCACGGGAGACAGGACCCTACAATGAG.

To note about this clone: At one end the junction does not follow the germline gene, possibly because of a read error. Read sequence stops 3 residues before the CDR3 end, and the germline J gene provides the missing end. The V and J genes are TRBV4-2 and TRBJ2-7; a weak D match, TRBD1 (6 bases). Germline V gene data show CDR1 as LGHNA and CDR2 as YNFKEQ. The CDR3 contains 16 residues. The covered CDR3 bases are TGCGCCAGCAGCCAAGATCCAGGGGCTAACGCCTACGAG. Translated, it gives CASSQDPGANAYE. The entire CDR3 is CASSQDPGANAYEQYF.

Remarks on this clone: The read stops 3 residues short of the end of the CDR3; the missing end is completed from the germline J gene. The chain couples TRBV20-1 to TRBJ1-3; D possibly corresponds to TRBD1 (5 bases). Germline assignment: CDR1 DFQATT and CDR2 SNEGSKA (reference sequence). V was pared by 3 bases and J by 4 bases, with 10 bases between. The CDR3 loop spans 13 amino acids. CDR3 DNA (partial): TGCAGTGCTAGGTTGGGGCGAGGAAACACC. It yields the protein CSARLGRGNT. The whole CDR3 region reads CSARLGRGNTIYF.

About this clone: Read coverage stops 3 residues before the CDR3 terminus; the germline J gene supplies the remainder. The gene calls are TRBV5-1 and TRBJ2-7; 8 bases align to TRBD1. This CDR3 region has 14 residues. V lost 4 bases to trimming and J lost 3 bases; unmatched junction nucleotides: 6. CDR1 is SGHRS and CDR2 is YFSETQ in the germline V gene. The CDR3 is CASSIRDRSYEQYF. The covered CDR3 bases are TGCGCCAGCAGCATCCGGGACAGGAGCTACGAG.

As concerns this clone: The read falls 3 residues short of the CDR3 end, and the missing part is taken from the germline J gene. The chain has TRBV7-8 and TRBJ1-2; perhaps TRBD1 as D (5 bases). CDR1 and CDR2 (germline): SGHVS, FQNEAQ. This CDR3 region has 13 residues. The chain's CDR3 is CASSLGGVEGYTF. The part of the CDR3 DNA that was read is TGTGCCAGCAGCTTGGGGGGGGTAGAAGGC.